Listed here is a single TCR beta chain. Its antigen remains unknown. This entry comes from a study of cytomegalovirus exposure and HLA in healthy donors. Study-wide results and limits: The availability of immune exposure information extended only to CMV serostatus. The dataset shows that most TCR sequences were rare, while some public TCRs occurred in many donors.

Germline V gene sequence: CDR1 MNHNS, CDR2 SASEGT. The junction had 11 bases not matched to a gene; V was cut back by 6 bases and J by 9 bases. The CDR3 runs to 15 residues. The PCR was carried out with 60 Vbeta primers and 13 Jbeta primers. Authors' processing steps: Counted up in a later analysis, unique TCR beta chains came to approximately 83 million, with around 10 million shared. TCRdb keeps only in-frame clones here, not all; method: immunoSEQ multiplex PCR. The V and J calls and clone size come from that table; D and trimming were worked out from the DNA. The sample shows about 200,000 clones, around nine tenths of them seen only once. These donors, healthy bone marrow donors, were studied.

This receptor was identified in a woman in her 30s in good health and CMV-seronegative. V gene TRBV6-1 combines with J gene TRBJ1-6; TRBD1 matches at 7 bases. The sequencing sample was made of PBMCs. The CDR3 region is CASSPAAGGFSPLHF. CDR3 nucleotides: TGTGCCAGCAGCCCAGCGGCAGGGGGTTTTTCACCCCTCCACTTT.